What follows are 13 T cell receptor beta chains derived from one specimen sequenced in a study of blood T cell repertoires in COVID-19. Sequenced by immunoSEQ multiplex PCR; TCRdb stores in-frame clones only, minus some. The sample lists almost 400,000 clones; approximately 89% were seen once. The source material was peripheral blood. These receptors originate from a woman aged 60-70 years with COVID-19, enrolled during active disease.

V and J are TRBV5-5 and TRBJ1-3, with 10 positions matching TRBD1. The V gene end was trimmed by 6 bases and the J gene end by 0 bases; junction bases not matched to a gene: 9. CDR1 is SGHKS, CDR2 YYEKEE, per germline (reference sequence). The CDR3 extends over 17 amino acids. CDR3 DNA: TGTGCCAGCACCCGGTCGGGACAGGGGTTCTCTGGAAACACCATATATTTT. This sequence encodes CASTRSGQGFSGNTIYF.

J is TRBJ2-2 and V is TRBV5-1; 7 nucleotides match TRBD2. This CDR3 has 15 residues. V was clipped by 6 bases and J by 1 base; unmatched bases: 6. The V gene's germline CDR1 is SGHRS and CDR2 YFSETQ. The CDR3 is CASKLRGGNTGELFF. As DNA, the CDR3 is TGCGCCAGCAAACTCCGCGGGGGGAACACCGGGGAGCTGTTTTTT. Based on the CDR3 plus reference TRBV5-1 and TRBJ2-2, the full variable domain is KAGVTQTPRYLIKTRGQQVTLSCSPISGHRSVSWYQQTPGQGLQFLFEYFSETQRNKGNFPGRFSGRQFSNSRSEMNVSTLELGDSALYLCASKLRGGNTGELFFGEGSRLTVL.

V gene TRBV10-1 combines with J gene TRBJ2-7; no firm D call. CDR3 size: 11 residues. The V end was cut by 1 base, the J end by 4 bases, with 2 bases between. The germline V gene encodes CDR1 WNHNN and CDR2 SYGVQD (reference sequence). DNA of the CDR3: TGCGCCAGCAGTGAGTTATACGAGCAGTACTTC. It codes for CASSELYEQYF.

This clone was detected once. The rearrangement links TRBV12-5 to TRBJ2-3; TRBD1 matches at 10 bases. The CDR3 runs 16 residues. Looked up from germline, CDR1 is LGHNT and CDR2 is FRNRAP. The V gene end was trimmed by 3 bases and the J gene end by 5 bases; junction bases not matched to a gene: 8. CDR3 residues: CASGFFGTGAGDTQYF. As DNA, the CDR3 is TGTGCTAGTGGTTTTTTTGGGACAGGGGCCGGAGATACGCAGTATTTT.

The chain combines TRBV4-1 with TRBJ2-7; TRBD1 is a possible D gene (6 bases). Germline loops: CDR1 MGHRA, CDR2 YSYEKL. Between the trimmed V and J ends, which lost 1 base and 3 bases, there was a span of 13 bases. This CDR3 spans 15 amino acids. Here the CDR3 DNA reads TGCGCCAGCAGCCAAGCGTCTAGCAGGGGCTACGAGCAGTACTTC. Protein: CASSQASSRGYEQYF.

J is TRBJ2-7 and V is TRBV3-1 (or the pseudogene TRBV3-2); 8 bases fit TRBD2. The CDR3 is 14 residues long. CDR1 is LGHDT, CDR2 YNNKEL, per germline (reference sequence). V was clipped by 3 bases and J by 0 bases; unmatched bases: 1. For the CDR3, the DNA is TGTGCCAGCAGCCATACTAGCGGCTCCTACGAGCAGTACTTC. Protein: CASSHTSGSYEQYF.

Of note for this clone: Distinct nucleotide sequences in the sample also encode this CDR3. The V and J genes are TRBV5-1 and TRBJ1-5; 7 nucleotides agree with TRBD1. The germline gives CDR1 SGHRS, CDR2 YFSETQ. The CDR3 runs 14 residues. Trimming took 4 bases from V and 4 from J; bases not matched to a gene: 5. In nucleotides, the CDR3 is TGCGCCAGCAGCCCAGGGACAGAGAATCAGCCCCAGCATTTT. It codes for CASSPGTENQPQHF.

This clone appeared a few times. The chain is built from TRBV14 and TRBJ1-5, with 7 nucleotides matching TRBD1. The germline gives CDR1 SGHDN, CDR2 FVKESK. There are 17 residues in the CDR3. J lost 7 bases, V lost 2 bases, and 14 bases had no gene match. This CDR3 reads CASSQKNPTGVGQPQHF. For the CDR3, the DNA is TGTGCCAGCAGCCAAAAAAATCCTACAGGGGTCGGGCAGCCCCAGCATTTT. The variable domain in full, with the rest retrieved from reference TRBV14 and TRBJ1-5, is EAGVTQFPSHSVIEKGQTVTLRCDPISGHDNLYWYRRVMGKEIKFLLHFVKESKQDESGMPNNRFLAERTGGTYSTLKVQPAELEDSGVYFCASSQKNPTGVGQPQHFGDGTRLSIL.

This clone was recorded only once. The chain recombines TRBV4-1 with TRBJ1-1, with D maybe TRBD1 (6 bases). CDR1 is MGHRA and CDR2 is YSYEKL in the germline V gene. The CDR3 extends over 14 amino acids. V was trimmed by 1 base and J by 5 bases, leaving 11 bases between them. The CDR3 spells CASSQVGTNTEAFF. The CDR3 DNA reads TGCGCCAGCAGCCAAGTCGGGACAAATACTGAAGCTTTCTTT.

The J gene is TRBJ1-3, the V gene TRBV9; no clear D gene. CDR1 and CDR2 (germline): SGDLS, YYNGEE. V lost 0 bases and J lost 4, with 11 bases in between. This CDR3 comprises 15 residues. CDR3 nucleotides: TGTGCCAGCAGCGTAGACCCCACGAGAGGAAACACCATATATTTT. Its protein product is CASSVDPTRGNTIYF.

V and J are TRBV5-6 and TRBJ2-4, with a weak D call TRBD1 (6 bases). Germline CDR1 and CDR2: SGHDT and YYEEEE. V was cut by 4 bases and J by 11 bases, with 13 bases left in between. This CDR3 region has 12 residues. The CDR3 here is CASSHRDILQYF. CDR3 coding DNA: TGTGCCAGCAGCCACCGGGACATACTTCAGTACTTC.

The CDR3 here is CASSESRNGYTF. In DNA form, the CDR3 reads TGTGCCAGCAGTGAAAGTAGAAACGGCTACACCTTC. The chain joins TRBV2 to TRBJ1-2; no clear D. The CDR3 is 12 residues long. V lost 2 bases to trimming and J lost 8 bases, with 9 bases between them. Germline CDR1 is SNHLY and CDR2 is FYNNEI. The full variable domain, its missing parts supplied by reference TRBV2 and TRBJ1-2, is EPEVTQTPSHQVTQMGQEVILRCVPISNHLYFYWYRQILGQKVEFLVSFYNNEISEKSEIFDDQFSVERPDGSNFTLKIRSTKLEDSAMYFCASSESRNGYTFGSGTRLTVV.

This chain uses TRBV5-6 with TRBJ2-3; D gene ambiguous. CDR1 is SGHDT and CDR2 is YYEEEE in the germline V gene. The CDR3 length is 15 residues. Trimming took off 1 base at V and 4 bases at J, with 13 bases between the two ends. CDR3 region: CASSLSPNSADTQYF. The CDR3 region has the DNA TGTGCCAGCAGCTTGAGTCCGAATAGTGCAGATACGCAGTATTTT.